This T cell receptor (beta chain) stems from a study of blood T cell repertoires in COVID-19. Produced via immunoSEQ multiplex PCR; TCRdb's table is partial and in-frame only. The sample contains roughly 120,000 clones, 90% of which appear only once. The CDR3 spans 13 residues. The germline V and J ends were trimmed by 4 bases and 1 base, with 7 bases remaining between them. Sequencing was done on a sample of peripheral blood. J is TRBJ2-5 and V is TRBV12-3 or TRBV12-4; D is undetermined. The clonotype originates from a man aged 45-65 years with active COVID-19. This CDR3 is CASSSHSQETQYF. CDR3 bases: TGTGCCAGCAGTTCGCATAGCCAAGAGACCCAGTACTTC.